Listed below are T cell receptor beta chains from one sample, sequenced in a study of T-cell reconstitution after alpha-beta-depleted transplantation in children. One entry per CDR3 protein, called by TCRdb with MiXCR from the PCR reads. Of 600,000 or so distinct CDR3 sequences in the sample, under 25% were seen once. Sequenced material: PBMCs, mostly from graft donor cells, taken 360 days after TCRalphabeta/CD19-depleted stem cell transplant. Receptors were obtained from a boy in the first two years of life who had a stem cell transplant for acute myeloid leukemia, so the T cells may come from the graft donor. Both conserved end residues are part of each CDR3. The order of the fields is V gene, J gene, D gene, clone size, CDR3 length, CDR3 protein, CDR3 DNA. A D gene is named only where the DNA matches it firmly. Clone size is given for some rows only: seen once, a few or many times, or a class if the clone is expanded.

TRBV6-1	TRBJ2-3	-	-	16	CASSPRVLASTGTQYF	TGTGCCAGCAGTCCCAGGGTGTTAGCGAGCACAGGTACGCAGTATTTT
TRBV5-1	TRBJ2-6	-	-	15	CASRQGPVGANVLTF	TGCGCCAGCAGACAAGGACCCGTCGGGGCCAACGTCCTGACTTTC
TRBV5-5	TRBJ2-5	TRBD1	many	14	CASSYWTGQETQYF	TGTGCCAGCAGCTATTGGACAGGACAAGAGACCCAGTACTTC
TRBV5-1	TRBJ2-1	-	many	13	CASSSIEYNEQFF	TGCGCCAGCAGCTCCATTGAATACAATGAGCAGTTCTTC
TRBV12-3/TRBV12-4	TRBJ2-3	TRBD2	many	14	CGTRRTSYTDTQYF	TGTGGGACGCGGCGGACTAGCTACACAGATACGCAGTATTTT
TRBV20-1	TRBJ2-2	-	-	16	CSARDEGAGRTGELFF	TGCAGTGCTAGAGATGAAGGGGCAGGGCGAACCGGGGAGCTGTTTTTT
TRBV18	TRBJ1-6	TRBD1	many	15	CASSRLGTGASPLHF	TGTGCCAGCTCACGACTCGGGACAGGGGCATCACCCCTCCACTTT
TRBV5-6	TRBJ2-3	-	many	13	CASSVQVTDTQYF	TGTGCCAGCAGCGTACAGGTAACAGATACGCAGTATTTT
TRBV20-1	TRBJ2-1	TRBD2	-	16	CCAKRLAGLSYNEQFF	TGCTGTGCTAAGAGGCTAGCGGGGCTCTCCTACAATGAGCAGTTCTTC
TRBV5-6	TRBJ2-3	-	-	15	CASSLAARHTDTQYF	TGTGCCAGCAGCCTGGCGGCCCGCCACACAGATACGCAGTATTTT
TRBV7-9	TRBJ2-2	-	-	17	CASSLAGEWQNTGELFF	TGTGCCAGCAGCTTAGCAGGGGAATGGCAGAACACCGGGGAGCTGTTTTTT
TRBV11-2	TRBJ2-3	-	-	16	CASSPHTGADADTQYF	TGTGCCAGCAGTCCCCACACGGGGGCGGACGCAGATACGCAGTATTTT
TRBV9	TRBJ2-1	-	-	14	CASSVVGRANEQFF	TGTGCCAGCAGCGTAGTGGGCAGGGCCAATGAGCAGTTCTTC
TRBV29-1	TRBJ2-2	-	many	16	CSADATGLENTGELFF	TGCAGCGCCGACGCCACAGGGCTCGAGAACACCGGGGAGCTGTTTTTT
TRBV20-1	TRBJ2-7	-	few	13	CSASGQAPYEQYF	TGCAGTGCTAGCGGGCAGGCCCCCTACGAGCAGTACTTC
TRBV20-1	TRBJ2-7	-	-	13	CSARSGRDYEQYF	TGCAGTGCTAGATCCGGACGGGACTACGAGCAGTACTTC
TRBV9	TRBJ2-1	-	many	15	CASSAQKFSYNEQFF	TGTGCCAGCAGCGCACAAAAATTTTCCTACAATGAGCAGTTCTTC
TRBV11-2	TRBJ2-6	-	few	18	CASSSPSRDNSGANVLTF	TGTGCCAGCAGCTCTCCTAGTAGGGACAACTCTGGGGCCAACGTCCTGACTTTC
TRBV6-1	TRBJ2-1	-	once	14	CASSTNDWAGEQFF	TGTGCCAGCAGTACAAACGACTGGGCCGGTGAGCAGTTCTTC
TRBV20-1	TRBJ2-4	-	-	12	CSGAGAQNIQYF	TGCAGCGGCGCGGGGGCCCAAAACATTCAGTACTTC
TRBV10-3	TRBJ2-3	TRBD1	many	15	CAIKTQGLRTDTQYF	TGTGCCATCAAGACACAGGGGTTGCGCACAGATACGCAGTATTTT
TRBV7-2	TRBJ2-7	-	many	14	CASSLGGSTYEQYF	TGTGCCAGCAGCTTAGGAGGGTCCACCTACGAGCAGTACTTC
TRBV7-2	TRBJ2-7	-	-	13	CASSLFDRVEQYF	TGTGCCAGCAGCTTATTCGATAGGGTCGAGCAGTACTTC
TRBV20-1	TRBJ2-1	-	many	11	CSASPTNEQFF	TGCAGTGCTAGTCCTACAAATGAGCAGTTCTTC
TRBV12-3/TRBV12-4	TRBJ1-5	-	many	14	CASYRAGTNQPQHF	TGTGCCAGCTACAGAGCAGGAACCAATCAGCCCCAGCATTTT
TRBV6-2/TRBV6-3	TRBJ2-1	TRBD2	many	15	CASTTTSGLINEQFF	TGTGCCAGCACAACAACTAGCGGTCTAATCAATGAGCAGTTCTTC
TRBV10-2	TRBJ2-3	-	-	15	CASSESGGSTDTQYF	TGCGCCAGCAGTGAGTCTGGGGGGAGTACAGATACGCAGTATTTT
TRBV7-2	TRBJ2-3	-	-	15	CASSLIASTTDTQYF	TGTGCCAGCAGCTTAATAGCTAGTACGACAGATACGCAGTATTTT
TRBV15	TRBJ2-3	TRBD2	few	15	CATSRLAVDTDTQYF	TGTGCCACCAGCCGACTAGCGGTCGACACAGATACGCAGTATTTT
TRBV20-1	TRBJ2-2	-	-	15	CSASPGQPNTGELFF	TGCAGTGCTAGCCCGGGACAACCGAACACCGGGGAGCTGTTTTTT
TRBV10-2	TRBJ1-1	-	-	15	CASSEFEGAGTEAFF	TGCGCCAGCAGTGAGTTTGAGGGAGCGGGCACTGAAGCTTTCTTT
TRBV7-9	TRBJ2-7	-	-	15	CASSFGRGSSYEQYF	TGTGCCAGCAGCTTCGGCAGGGGAAGCTCCTACGAGCAGTACTTC
TRBV7-6	TRBJ2-3	-	-	16	CASSFPVIGGTDTQYF	TGTGCCAGCAGCTTCCCCGTTATCGGCGGAACAGATACGCAGTATTTT